This T cell receptor beta chain derives from a study of OX40 agonist ivuxolimab in advanced cancers. Study summary: Previous treatment with anti-PD-1, anti-PD-L1 or anti-CTLA-4 therapy was allowed; more than 35% had received some.

In regard to this clone: Its cognate antigen is unknown.

Cycle 7 day 1, cycle 4 day 1, and baseline were the timepoints at which blood was sampled. Findings and caveats of the study: There were, on average, more expanded clones in CD8+ T cells than in CD4+. At 0.1 to 3.0 mg/kg, CD4+ and CD8+ blood T cells expanded clonally by week 6.

The assay was immunoSEQ multiplex PCR, and TCRdb's table has in-frame clones only and misses some. This table holds fewer than 85,000 clones, approximately 90% found once. The receptor was isolated from an adult with an advanced solid tumor such as melanoma, head and neck, liver or kidney cancer. This material consisted of CD4+ or CD8+ T cells sorted from blood, taken in a trial of the OX40 agonist ivuxolimab.

As DNA, the CDR3 is TGTGCCAGCAGTTACGACATATCCTCCTACGAGCAGTACTTC. It codes for CASSYDISSYEQYF. The J gene is TRBJ2-7, the V gene TRBV6-6, with D unclear. This CDR3 has 14 residues. Germline assignment: CDR1 MNHNY and CDR2 SVGAGI (reference sequence). Trimming removed 2 bases from V and 0 bases from J, with 8 bases in between.